Listed below are T cell receptor beta chains from one sample, sequenced in a study of T cells of healthy individuals. TCRdb processed the 5' RACE reads anew with MiXCR; each CDR3 protein has one entry. The sample holds 100,000 or so distinct CDR3 sequences, approximately 15% seen once. All receptors come from a human donor in good health. Each CDR3 is given with its conserved first and last residue. The D gene is left open where the match is weak. The size entry is marked missing in some rows and otherwise reads once, few, many or a size class.

V,size,J,D,DNA,CDR3
TRBV7-8,.,TRBJ2-5,.,TGTGCCAGCAGGGGATGGGAGACCCAGTACTTC,CASRGWETQYF
TRBV4-2,many,TRBJ2-1,.,TGTGCCAGCAGCCAAGTTTTGGACCGAAGCTACAATGAGCAGTTCTTC,CASSQVLDRSYNEQFF
TRBV4-1,.,TRBJ2-3,.,TGCGCCAGCAGCCACCGGAGAGGGGAGGGCACAGATACGCAGTATTTT,CASSHRRGEGTDTQYF
TRBV27,.,TRBJ2-7,.,TGTGCCAGCAGTCCCTCGCTCACCCCGGCGGGGAAGCAGTACTTC,CASSPSLTPAGKQYF
TRBV7-2,.,TRBJ2-4,.,TGTGCCAGCAGCTTATTGGGGGTTGACATTCAGTACTTC,CASSLLGVDIQYF
TRBV19,.,TRBJ2-3,.,TGTGCCAGCAAGGGGACCGGGACTCACACAGATACGCAGTATTTT,CASKGTGTHTDTQYF
TRBV12-3/TRBV12-4,.,TRBJ1-2,.,TGTGCCAGCAGTTTTAACCTAGGAAGAGGAGGCTACACCTTC,CASSFNLGRGGYTF
TRBV28,.,TRBJ1-6,.,TGTGCCAGCTTGGGCCGGGACACCCGAAGAAGCTCCTATAATTCACCCCTCCACTTT,CASLGRDTRRSSYNSPLHF
TRBV20-1,.,TRBJ1-2,.,TGCAGTCCTTCTCCTCTGGCACTTGCCTACACCTTC,CSPSPLALAYTF
TRBV4-1,many,TRBJ2-7,.,TGCGCCAGCAGCCAGACCCCCCAGGGACCCTACGAGCAGTACTTC,CASSQTPQGPYEQYF
TRBV10-3,.,TRBJ2-2,.,TGTGCCATCAGTGAGAACCGCGCGAACACCGGGGAGCTGTTTTTT,CAISENRANTGELFF
TRBV4-1,.,TRBJ1-5,.,TGCGCCAGCAGCCAAGGTGTACGGACTAATCAGCCCCAGCATTTT,CASSQGVRTNQPQHF
TRBV28,few,TRBJ2-5,TRBD2,TGTGCCAGCAGTCCCCTGCGGGGGGGTGGGCAAGAGACCCAGTACTTC,CASSPLRGGGQETQYF
TRBV9,few,TRBJ2-7,.,TGTGCCAGCAGCGTAGACGGCAGCTCCTACGAGCAGTACTTC,CASSVDGSSYEQYF
TRBV29-1,few,TRBJ2-3,.,TGCAGCGTTGTGGGCGGAAGTGACAAAGATACGCAGTATTTT,CSVVGGSDKDTQYF
TRBV6-6,few,TRBJ1-1,.,TGTGCCAGCAGTCCCCGGGGGAGCACTGAAGCTTTCTTT,CASSPRGSTEAFF
TRBV7-2,few,TRBJ1-2,TRBD1,TGTGCCAGCAGCCCGACAGGGATCGATGGCTACACCTTC,CASSPTGIDGYTF
TRBV14,many,TRBJ2-1,.,TGTGCCAGCAGCCAAGGTTCGAGGCCGCAGTTCTTC,CASSQGSRPQFF
TRBV4-1,.,TRBJ2-1,.,TGCGCCAGCAGCCCCCCAAGGGGTGGGGTGGTCCTCTCCTACAATGAGCAGTTCTTC,CASSPPRGGVVLSYNEQFF
TRBV7-3,.,TRBJ2-1,.,TGTGCCAGCACTCTGTGGGGGGGCCAGGATGAGCAGTTCTTC,CASTLWGGQDEQFF
TRBV10-3,.,TRBJ2-1,TRBD2,TGTGCCATCAGTGAGACCCGGGACTACTCAAATGAGCAGTTCTTC,CAISETRDYSNEQFF
TRBV20-1,few,TRBJ1-2,.,TGCAGTGCTAGAGATGGTTTGGAGTATGGCTACACCTTC,CSARDGLEYGYTF
TRBV7-2,.,TRBJ2-1,TRBD1,TGTGCCAGCAGCCCGAGACCGACAGGGATCAATGAGCAGTTCTTC,CASSPRPTGINEQFF
TRBV7-2,few,TRBJ1-6,.,TGTGCCAGCAGCTTAATGACAGGAGGTCCCCTCCACTTT,CASSLMTGGPLHF
TRBV12-3/TRBV12-4,few,TRBJ2-1,TRBD2,TGTGCCAGCAGAGGACTAGCGGATACTAAGTACGACAATGAGCAGTTCTTC,CASRGLADTKYDNEQFF
TRBV19,.,TRBJ2-1,TRBD1,TGTGCCAGTAGTTCAACAGGGGGCGCGGGTGAGCAGTTCTTC,CASSSTGGAGEQFF
TRBV15,few,TRBJ1-4,.,TGTGCCACCAGCAGAGATACGCACATTAGGAATGAAAAACTGTTTTTT,CATSRDTHIRNEKLFF
TRBV7-9,many,TRBJ2-7,.,TGTGCCAGCAGCTTCGGCAGAGACGAGCAGTACTTC,CASSFGRDEQYF
TRBV9,.,TRBJ1-3,.,TGTGCCAGCAGCGGGCCCAATCGAGGCACCATATATTTT,CASSGPNRGTIYF
TRBV6-5,few,TRBJ2-7,.,TGTGCCAGCAGTAGGGGGGATGCCTACGAGCAGTACTTC,CASSRGDAYEQYF
TRBV20-1,many,TRBJ2-7,TRBD2,TGCAGTGCAGAGACTAGCGGATCCTACGAGCAGTACTTC,CSAETSGSYEQYF
TRBV2,few,TRBJ1-1,.,TGTGCCGCTGGCAGGGACGAGCATGAAGCTTTCTTT,CAAGRDEHEAFF
TRBV14,.,TRBJ2-7,.,TGTGCCAGCAGCCTCGGGTGGGGGGCGACAGGAGACTCCTACGAGCAGTACTTC,CASSLGWGATGDSYEQYF
TRBV10-3,.,TRBJ1-1,.,TGTGCCATCAGTGAGCGGGCAGAGAATGAAGCTTTCTTT,CAISERAENEAFF